This TCR beta chain is from a study of T cell repertoires in cytomegalovirus infection (dated by TCRdb to the late 2010s). Concerning the study at large: Donor HLA type was relevant to the analysis, as public TCR beta signatures indicated carriage of CMV infection together with the matching HLA type. The full study reports these points: Cumulative frequency of public TCR beta family members discriminated carriers of CMV infection plus the relevant HLA type in this cohort and an independent roughly 330-donor cohort. The ex vivo response was dominated by HLA-C-restricted CMV-specific TCR beta clonotypes, which also provided the single most frequent clonotype in two of eight donors.

Comment on this clonotype: The antigen it binds to is not known. No qualities accompany the bases; no much larger clone lies one base away.

The germline V gene (reference sequence) yields GTSNPN for CDR1 and SVGIG for CDR2. Spanning cysteine to phenylalanine, the CDR3 consists of 15 amino acids. Here the CDR3 DNA is all that survives: 45 bases in frame from base 1. Trimming removed 4 bases from V and 5 bases from J; the gene matches leave 7 bases unexplained. Sequencing was performed on an Illumina HiSeq 1500. TCRdb itself trimmed the public reads at Q25 with fastp, ran MiXCR and retained productive beta chains. Entries are consolidated by CDR3 protein sequence, retaining the most common genes and DNA. For this sample the table gives hundreds of thousands of distinct CDR3 sequences, of which roughly 12% were detected only once. The ten top clones hold more than 8.5% of the sample.

The clonotype comes from a human donor in good health (CMV status not recorded). Some clones in this sample may be carry-over from other donors' samples. Specimen: PBMCs. Recombination connected TRBV30 to TRBJ2-5, and TRBD2 aligns with 13 junction nucleotides. Here the CDR3 is given as CAWTQGLAGWETQYF. The bases are TGTGCCTGGACCCAGGGACTAGCGGGGTGGGAGACCCAGTACTTC.